The rows below give T cell receptor beta chains drawn from one sample of a study of vaccination and CD4 T cells after COVID-19. TCRdb re-called the PCR reads through MiXCR, storing one row per CDR3 protein. The sample has 25,000 to 30,000 distinct CDR3 sequences; 50% are singletons. Sequencing was performed on CD4+ T cells from blood, taken about 7 months after SARS-CoV-2 vaccination. The receptors were sampled from a human donor who had recovered from COVID-19. Both conserved end residues are part of each CDR3. The D gene is left open where the match is weak. Some rows have no size entry. The others give once, few or many, or a class for an expanded clone.

clone_size,j_call,d_call,v_call,cdr3_nt,cdr3_aa
.,TRBJ1-2,TRBD1,TRBV20-1,TGCAGTGCTACCTTTACGACAGGGGACTATGGCTACACCTTC,CSATFTTGDYGYTF
once,TRBJ2-1,TRBD2,TRBV4-2,TGTGCCAGCAGCCAAGATCTAGCGGGAGGGGGTCATGAGCAGTTCTTC,CASSQDLAGGGHEQFF
few,TRBJ1-1,TRBD1,TRBV20-1,TGCAGTGCTAGAACCTCGACAGGGCTGACGGCTTTCTTT,CSARTSTGLTAFF
.,TRBJ1-2,.,TRBV7-9,TGTGCCAGCAGCTTTGCGGGAGACTATGGCTACACCTTC,CASSFAGDYGYTF
few,TRBJ1-2,.,TRBV15,TGTGCCACCAGCGGTGTGGACTATGGCTACACCTTC,CATSGVDYGYTF
.,TRBJ2-3,.,TRBV7-3,TGTGCCAGCAGCTTGGGTCAGACCTCGGGCACAGATACGCAGTATTTT,CASSLGQTSGTDTQYF
.,TRBJ1-2,TRBD1,TRBV24-1,TGTGCCACCAGTCTGACAGGGATTGACTACACCTTC,CATSLTGIDYTF
.,TRBJ2-7,.,TRBV20-1,TGCAGTGCTAGAGCAAGTAGTGTCGGGCAGTACTTC,CSARASSVGQYF
few,TRBJ2-7,.,TRBV7-9,TGTGCCAGCAGCTTAGGGGACGGTTCCTACGAGCAGTACTTC,CASSLGDGSYEQYF
.,TRBJ2-3,.,TRBV20-1,TGCAGTGCTAAGGGTAGCGAGAGGACAGATACGCAGTATTTT,CSAKGSERTDTQYF
medium-sized,TRBJ2-1,TRBD2,TRBV28,TGTGCCAGCAGTTTAGCGGGAGGGGACGTCAATGAGCAGTTCTTC,CASSLAGGDVNEQFF